The next 18 T cell receptor beta chains were all read from a single sample in a study of blood T cell repertoires in COVID-19. Libraries were prepared by immunoSEQ multiplex PCR; TCRdb keeps only in-frame clonotypes and omits some of them. The sample comprises approximately 330,000 clones, 88% of which are singletons, and roughly 4.1% rests with the top ten. The material sequenced was peripheral blood. These receptor sequences come from a woman between 50 and 59 years old with active or convalescent COVID-19.

The rearrangement links TRBV7-2 to TRBJ2-5; 10 nucleotides agree with TRBD2. This CDR3 has 19 amino acids. The V gene end was trimmed by 4 bases and the J gene end by 4 bases; junction bases not matched to a gene: 18. Germline V gene lookup returns CDR1 SGHTA and CDR2 FQGNSA. For the CDR3, the DNA is TGTGCCAGCAGCTCCCGTTGGACCCCTAGACTAGCGGGTTTAGAGACCCAGTACTTC. Amino acids: CASSSRWTPRLAGLETQYF.

This sequence joins TRBV7-9 and TRBJ1-4; D not resolved. The germline V gene has CDR1 SEHNR and CDR2 FQNEAQ (reference sequence). The CDR3 extends over 14 amino acids. V was clipped by 0 bases and J by 6 bases, with 8 bases between them. The CDR3 DNA reads TGTGCCAGCAGCTTAGCGCTGGGAGATGAAAAACTGTTTTTT. The encoded protein is CASSLALGDEKLFF. Filled out from reference TRBV7-9 and TRBJ1-4, the complete variable domain reads DTGVSQNPRHKITKRGQNVTFRCDPISEHNRLYWYRQTLGQGPEFLTYFQNEAQLEKSRLLSDRFSAERPKGSFSTLEIQRTEQGDSAMYLCASSLALGDEKLFFGSGTQLSVL.

The chain is built from TRBV6-6 and TRBJ2-2; possible D gene TRBD1, 6 bases. CDR3 length: 11 residues. The germline V gene has CDR1 MNHNY and CDR2 SVGAGI (reference sequence). V lost 7 bases to trimming and J lost 15 bases, with 15 bases between them. CDR3 protein: CASNSGTPLFF. The CDR3 DNA follows: TGTGCCAGCAATTCGGGGACACCCTTGTTTTTT.

The J gene is TRBJ1-6, the V gene TRBV6-5; 9 nucleotides line up with TRBD1. V was pared by 0 bases and J by 10 bases, with 7 bases of the junction left unmatched. CDR3 length equals 16 residues. Germline V gives CDR1 MNHEY, CDR2 SVGAGI. Written as DNA, the CDR3 is TGTGCCAGCAGTTACTCGATGGGACAGGGCCAGTCACCCCTCCACTTT. It encodes CASSYSMGQGQSPLHF.

The genes are TRBV4-1 and TRBJ1-2; 11 positions match TRBD1. Germline V lookup: CDR1 MGHRA, CDR2 YSYEKL. This CDR3 spans 19 amino acids. The V and J ends lost 5 bases and 6 bases, in that order; junction bases with no gene match: 20. CDR3 protein: CASSIKTGTGGPKRNGYTF. The CDR3 nucleotides read TGCGCCAGCAGCATAAAAACCGGGACAGGGGGACCCAAGAGGAATGGCTACACCTTC.

The chain joins TRBV21-1 to TRBJ2-2; the table's D call TRBD1 went unverified against the DNA. TRBV21-1 is a listed pseudogene. The CDR3 spans 16 residues. The CDR3 nucleotides are TGTGCCAGCAGCAAAGGGCCAGGGGGCGACACCGGGGAGCTGTTTTTT. Encoded protein: CASSKGPGGDTGELFF.

The genes are TRBV28 and TRBJ2-7, with D possibly matching TRBD2 (5 bases). This CDR3 spans 15 amino acids. V lost 0 bases, J lost 3 bases, and 12 bases lay in between. The germline CDR1 and CDR2 sequences are MDHEN and SYDVKM. CDR3 DNA sequence: TGTGCCAGCAGTTTATGGGGAGAGGACCGCTACGAGCAGTACTTC. This sequence encodes CASSLWGEDRYEQYF.

V gene TRBV6-2 or TRBV6-3 combines with J gene TRBJ1-2, with 8 bases aligning to TRBD1. V lost 5 bases, J lost 1 base, and 6 bases stayed unmatched. CDR3 length: 15 residues. The germline V gene has CDR1 MNHEY and CDR2 SVGEGT. The CDR3, as DNA: TGTGCCAGCAGTCGGGACAGGAACAGTAACTATGGCTACACCTTC. Translated: CASSRDRNSNYGYTF.

For the CDR3, the DNA is TGTGCCTGGATCTCACCGGGACAGCCCTACGAGCAGTACTTC. It encodes CAWISPGQPYEQYF. This chain links TRBV30 with TRBJ2-7; the match to TRBD1 covers 7 bases. After removal of 4 bases from V and 2 bases from J, the junction contained 8 bases not matched to a gene. The CDR3 consists of 14 residues. Per germline, CDR1 GTSNPN and CDR2 SVGIG (reference sequence).

The J gene is TRBJ2-2, the V gene TRBV7-8; 9 bases match TRBD1. Germline loops: CDR1 SGHVS, CDR2 FQNEAQ. With 5 bases clipped from V and 5 bases from J, the junction kept 9 bases outside the gene matches. The CDR3 has 16 amino acids. As DNA, the CDR3 is TGTGCCAGCAGCGTCGGGACAGGGACGATAACCGGGGAGCTGTTTTTT. Protein product: CASSVGTGTITGELFF.

J is TRBJ2-7 and V is TRBV4-2; 9 nucleotides align to TRBD1. Germline V gives CDR1 LGHNA, CDR2 YNFKEQ. The CDR3 length is 14 residues. Germline trimming cut 4 bases from V and 0 bases from J; bases unmatched to any gene: 1. In DNA, the CDR3 is TGTGCCAGCAGCCGGGACAGGGCCTCCTACGAGCAGTACTTC. This codes for CASSRDRASYEQYF.

CDR3 in DNA: TGCGCCAGCACTCCAGGGGACGCGAACACCGGGGAGCTGTTTTTT. Amino acid sequence: CASTPGDANTGELFF. V gene TRBV5-1 combines with J gene TRBJ2-2; D is possibly TRBD1 (6 bases). Trimming stripped 6 bases from V and 0 bases from J, with 12 bases between. CDR3 size: 15 residues. Germline CDR1 reads SGHRS; CDR2 reads YFSETQ. Drawing the rest from reference TRBV5-1 and TRBJ2-2, the complete variable domain is KAGVTQTPRYLIKTRGQQVTLSCSPISGHRSVSWYQQTPGQGLQFLFEYFSETQRNKGNFPGRFSGRQFSNSRSEMNVSTLELGDSALYLCASTPGDANTGELFFGEGSRLTVL.

V gene TRBV7-9 combines with J gene TRBJ2-1, with 12 bases lining up with TRBD2. This CDR3 spans 16 amino acids. Per germline, CDR1 SEHNR and CDR2 FQNEAQ (reference sequence). J lost 7 bases, V lost 6 bases, and 10 bases had no gene match. CDR3 in amino acids: CASRPSGGAFKNEQFF. The CDR3, as DNA: TGTGCCAGCAGGCCTAGCGGGGGGGCCTTTAAAAATGAGCAGTTCTTC.

This chain links TRBV21-1 with TRBJ1-2. TRBV21-1 is reported as a pseudogene. This CDR3 is built from 16 residues. The CDR3 protein is CASSKEGEGVWRGYTF. CDR3 sequence (DNA): TGTGCCAGCAGCAAAGAGGGGGAGGGTGTATGGCGTGGCTACACCTTC.

This chain uses TRBV6-2 or TRBV6-3 with TRBJ2-1; TRBD1 might be the D (5 bases). The CDR3 totals 13 residues. The germline V gene has CDR1 MNHEY and CDR2 SVGEGT. V lost 2 bases, J lost 5 bases, and 7 bases lay in between. CDR3 region: CASSYQGHNEQFF. In DNA form, the CDR3 reads TGTGCCAGCAGTTACCAGGGTCACAATGAGCAGTTCTTC.

The rearrangement links TRBV9 to TRBJ1-3, with D possibly matching TRBD1 (6 bases). This CDR3 is built from 14 residues. Germline CDR1 SGDLS, CDR2 YYNGEE. Trimming took 0 bases from V and 4 from J, leaving 8 bases between them. The chain's CDR3 is CASSVEGEGNTIYF. DNA of the CDR3: TGTGCCAGCAGCGTAGAGGGGGAAGGAAACACCATATATTTT.

This clone was seen just once. In DNA form, the CDR3 reads TGCGCCAGCAGCCAAGGGGACACAGGTTCTGCCGGGGTCTACGAGCAGTACTTC. It specifies CASSQGDTGSAGVYEQYF. V gene TRBV4-3 combines with J gene TRBJ2-7; possibly TRBD1 for D (6 bases). The germline gives CDR1 LGHNA, CDR2 YSLEER. The length of the CDR3 is 18 residues. Trimming removed 1 base from V and 3 bases from J, with 22 bases in between.

Only a few counts were recorded for this clone. This rearrangement joins TRBV12-3 or TRBV12-4 to TRBJ2-4; TRBD2 matches 7 bases. With V trimmed by 5 bases and J by 8 bases, 0 bases remained unmatched. The CDR3 extends over 11 amino acids. For the CDR3, the DNA is TGTGCCAGCAGTCGGGGGGACATTCAGTACTTC. Encoded protein: CASSRGDIQYF.